Presented here are 18 T cell receptor beta chains from one specimen sequenced in a study of blood T cell repertoires in COVID-19. Repertoires were generated with immunoSEQ multiplex PCR, while TCRdb's copy carries only in-frame clones and drops some. In the table there are roughly 120,000 clones, about 90% of which are singletons. The sample consisted of peripheral blood. These receptors were collected from a human donor in a cohort sampled during active COVID-19.

The sample holds one count of this clone. The CDR3 DNA is TGCGCCAGCAGCTTGGGACAGGGGGCCTTAAACATTCAGTACTTC. It translates to CASSLGQGALNIQYF. V is TRBV5-1 and J is TRBJ2-4, with 10 positions matching TRBD1. The germline V gene has CDR1 SGHRS and CDR2 YFSETQ. Unmatched junction bases numbered 3, after V lost 0 bases and J lost 6 bases. This CDR3 is built from 15 residues.

The chain links TRBV6-5 to TRBJ1-1; D remains ambiguous. V lost 8 bases and J 6 bases, leaving 16 bases between the germline ends. This CDR3 contains 13 residues. Germline V gene sequence: CDR1 MNHEY, CDR2 SVGAGI. Written as DNA, the CDR3 is TGTGCCAGCTCTGCCGTATTGGGCGCTGAAGCTTTCTTT. Translating gives CASSAVLGAEAFF.

The chain is built from TRBV9 and TRBJ2-5, with D perhaps TRBD2 (5 bases). The CDR3 is 15 amino acids. V lost 3 bases to trimming and J lost 4 bases, with 16 bases between them. Germline CDR1 and CDR2: SGDLS and YYNGEE. CDR3 coding DNA: TGTGCCAGCAGCGCGTCCCCTAGCCGACCAGAGACCCAGTACTTC. This translates into CASSASPSRPETQYF.

The chain has TRBV18 and TRBJ2-6, with D possibly matching TRBD1 (5 bases). The germline CDR1 and CDR2 sequences are KGHSH and LQKENI. Trimming left V 6 bases short and J 4 bases short, with 16 bases between. The CDR3 extends over 16 amino acids. The CDR3 loop reads CASSVNRGVGANVLTF. DNA of the CDR3: TGTGCCAGCTCGGTGAATAGGGGTGTCGGGGCCAACGTCCTGACTTTC.

The rearrangement links TRBV5-1 to TRBJ1-5; D is unresolved. This CDR3 has 14 residues. V shed 2 bases and J shed 3 bases, with 9 bases lying between them. Germline V gives CDR1 SGHRS, CDR2 YFSETQ. In DNA, the CDR3 is TGCGCCAGCAGCTTAGGGAGGAACAATCAGCCCCAGCATTTT. Translating gives CASSLGRNNQPQHF.

The chain employs TRBV6-5 and TRBJ2-7, with a tentative D call TRBD1 (7 bases). This CDR3 region has 14 residues. Per germline, CDR1 MNHEY and CDR2 SVGAGI. The V and J ends lost 2 bases and 3 bases respectively, with 11 bases between them. The CDR3 protein is CASSYGGTDYEQYF. CDR3 DNA: TGTGCCAGCAGTTACGGAGGGACAGACTACGAGCAGTACTTC.

The chain links TRBV19 to TRBJ2-5; TRBD1 aligns across 7 bases. V dropped 4 bases and J dropped 0; count of bases not matched to a gene: 11. The CDR3 length is 17 residues. CDR1 is LNHDA and CDR2 is SQIVND in the germline V gene (reference sequence). CDR3 region: CASSRLGVRGYQETQYF. CDR3 DNA sequence: TGTGCCAGTAGTAGATTGGGGGTCAGGGGGTACCAAGAGACCCAGTACTTC.

The rearrangement joins TRBV6-5 to TRBJ1-4; TRBD1 is a possible D gene (5 bases). CDR3 length: 11 amino acids. With 11 bases removed from V and 7 bases from J, the gap between germline ends came to 11 bases. Looked up from germline, CDR1 is MNHEY and CDR2 is SVGAGI. Here the CDR3 reads CAAGGGEKLFF. Here the CDR3 DNA reads TGTGCCGCGGGGGGAGGTGAAAAACTGTTTTTT.

This clone came up once. V and J are TRBV19 and TRBJ1-2, with D tentatively TRBD1 (5 bases). Between the trimmed V and J ends, which lost 5 bases and 3 bases, there was a span of 10 bases. Germline CDR1 and CDR2: LNHDA and SQIVND (reference sequence). The CDR3 is 13 amino acids. This CDR3 reads CASSEDRYYGYTF. Written as DNA, the CDR3 is TGTGCCAGTAGTGAAGACAGATACTATGGCTACACCTTC.

The chain combines TRBV3-1 (or the pseudogene TRBV3-2) with TRBJ2-1; 10 bases fit TRBD2. This CDR3 region has 15 residues. Per germline, CDR1 LGHDT and CDR2 YNNKEL (reference sequence). The J segment lost 4 bases and the V segment lost 4 bases, leaving 4 bases of the junction unmatched. The CDR3 region is CASSLLAGDYNEQFF. CDR3 coding DNA: TGTGCCAGCAGCCTCCTAGCGGGGGATTACAATGAGCAGTTCTTC.

This clone appeared once. This chain connects TRBV19 to TRBJ2-7; tentative D call: TRBD2 (6 bases). The CDR3 length is 14 residues. Germline loops: CDR1 LNHDA, CDR2 SQIVND (reference sequence). With 3 bases removed from V and 3 bases from J, the gap between germline ends came to 12 bases. CDR3 sequence: CASSILGSGYEQYF. Written as DNA, the CDR3 is TGTGCCAGTAGTATTTTGGGTAGCGGCTACGAGCAGTACTTC.

The chain recombines TRBV18 with TRBJ1-1; 10 positions match TRBD1. Germline lookup yields CDR1 KGHSH and CDR2 LQKENI. The CDR3 runs to 16 residues. Germline trimming cut 5 bases from V and 4 bases from J; bases unmatched to any gene: 10. Here the CDR3 reads CASSTGQGEASTEAFF. The CDR3 nucleotides are TGTGCCAGCTCAACCGGACAGGGGGAAGCAAGCACTGAAGCTTTCTTT.

The chain has TRBV9 and TRBJ1-4; D remains unclear. The CDR3 has 15 amino acids. V was cut by 0 bases and J by 1 base, with 7 bases left in between. Germline CDR1 SGDLS, CDR2 YYNGEE. The CDR3 nucleotides read TGTGCCAGCAGCGTAGCTAGTGTAACTAATGAAAAACTGTTTTTT. It translates to CASSVASVTNEKLFF.

The CDR3 coding sequence is TGTGCCAGCAGCCAAGACAGGGTTGAAGCTTTCTTT. This translates into CASSQDRVEAFF. The chain is built from TRBV3-1 (or the pseudogene TRBV3-2) and TRBJ1-1; weak D call: TRBD1 (5 bases). V gave up 0 bases and J gave up 7 bases, with 6 bases separating them. The germline gives CDR1 LGHDT, CDR2 YNNKEL (reference sequence). CDR3 size: 12 residues.

The CDR3 here is CASSGPGTVTNSPLHF. The CDR3, as DNA: TGTGCCAGCAGCGGTCCCGGGACAGTCACTAATTCACCCCTCCACTTT. The chain combines TRBV7-9 with TRBJ1-6; 7 nucleotides align to TRBD1. The germline gives CDR1 SEHNR, CDR2 FQNEAQ (reference sequence). The CDR3 is made up of 16 amino acids. Germline trimming cut 5 bases from V and 6 bases from J; bases unmatched to any gene: 10.

This clone has just a few counts. The V gene is TRBV11-3, the J gene TRBJ1-1; tentatively, D is TRBD1 (5 bases). The CDR3 is made up of 16 amino acids. V gave up 2 bases and J gave up 2 bases, with 15 bases separating them. Germline CDR1 and CDR2: SGHNT and YENEEA. Here the CDR3 reads CASSLRGFSENTEAFF. CDR3 DNA sequence: TGTGCCAGCAGCTTAAGGGGCTTTAGTGAAAACACTGAAGCTTTCTTT.

The chain carries TRBV18 and TRBJ1-6; 9 bases align to TRBD1. With 0 bases clipped from V and 13 bases from J, the junction kept 10 bases outside the gene matches. Germline CDR1 KGHSH, CDR2 LQKENI. This CDR3 spans 16 amino acids. The CDR3 loop reads CASSPPGRQGVVPLHF. CDR3 nucleotide sequence: TGTGCCAGCTCACCACCTGGTCGACAGGGGGTTGTGCCCCTCCACTTT. Full variable domain (remainder filled in from reference TRBV18 and TRBJ1-6): NAGVMQNPRHLVRRRGQEARLRCSPMKGHSHVYWYRQLPEEGLKFMVYLQKENIIDESGMPKERFSAEFPKEGPSILRIQQVVRGDSAAYFCASSPPGRQGVVPLHFGNGTRLTVT.

The chain joins TRBV6-5 to TRBJ1-2, with D unresolved. Trimming removed 4 bases from V and 4 bases from J, with 13 bases in between. CDR1 and CDR2 (germline): MNHEY, SVGAGI. The CDR3 length is 14 residues. CDR3 sequence: CASSLVSRGYGYTF. In nucleotides, the CDR3 is TGTGCCAGCAGTTTAGTATCCCGCGGCTATGGCTACACCTTC.